These 28 T cell receptor beta chains came from one sample sequenced in a study of T cell repertoires in cytomegalovirus infection. TCRdb fed the reads into MiXCR, producing one record per CDR3 protein. This repertoire shows hundreds of thousands of distinct CDR3 sequences, less than 35% found once; its top ten account for under 15%. These receptors' antigens are unknown. The specimen was cultured CD8+ T cells from PBMCs, collected from culture after CMV antigen stimulation. All receptors derive from a human donor in good health (CMV status not recorded). Some clones in this sample may be carry-over from other donors' samples.

The chain links TRBV10-3 to TRBJ2-5; D is perhaps TRBD1 (5 bases). The CDR3 length is 12 residues. The germline V and J ends were trimmed by 6 bases and 1 base, with 6 bases remaining between them. Germline CDR1 is ENHRY and CDR2 is SYGVKD. The CDR3 nucleotides read TGTGCCATCAGGGACACCCAAGAGACCCAGTACTTC. Its translation: CAIRDTQETQYF.

The chain carries TRBV29-1 and TRBJ2-3; TRBD2 aligns across 10 bases. The J segment lost 4 bases and the V segment lost 5 bases, leaving 15 bases of the junction unmatched. CDR3 length: 17 amino acids. CDR1 is SQVTM, CDR2 ANQGSEA, per germline. The CDR3 DNA follows: TGCAGCGTTCCCACGGACTTAGCGGGGGGCTTAGCAGATACGCAGTATTTT. It translates to CSVPTDLAGGLADTQYF.

This clonotype was seen at least ten times. The J gene is TRBJ1-2, the V gene TRBV7-9; maybe TRBD1 (5 bases). The V gene lost 1 base and the J gene lost 8 bases, with 11 bases spanning the gap. From germline, CDR1 is SEHNR and CDR2 FQNEAQ (reference sequence). This CDR3 contains 13 residues. CDR3 coding DNA: TGTGCCAGCAGCTTAGGGGGCCCGGGAGGCTACACCTTC. Its translation: CASSLGGPGGYTF.

This clonotype showed up just a few times. The J gene is TRBJ1-1, the V gene TRBV2; tentative D call: TRBD1 (5 bases). The CDR3 is 15 residues long. Germline CDR1 and CDR2: SNHLY and FYNNEI. The V and J ends lost 3 bases and 1 base respectively, with 12 bases between them. The CDR3 bases are TGTGCCAGCAGTGACGGCGGGACGGGGAACACTGAAGCTTTCTTT. As protein: CASSDGGTGNTEAFF. The full variable domain, with the rest looked up from reference TRBV2 and TRBJ1-1, is EPEVTQTPSHQVTQMGQEVILRCVPISNHLYFYWYRQILGQKVEFLVSFYNNEISEKSEIFDDQFSVERPDGSNFTLKIRSTKLEDSAMYFCASSDGGTGNTEAFFGQGTRLTVV.

The V call is TRBV13, the J call TRBJ2-5; 8 nucleotides line up with TRBD2. This CDR3 contains 16 residues. CDR1 and CDR2 (germline): PRHDT, FYEKMQ (reference sequence). Unmatched junction bases numbered 6, after V lost 2 bases and J lost 1 base. The CDR3 sequence: CASSLMGLEAQETQYF. The CDR3 nucleotides read TGTGCCAGCAGCTTAATGGGACTAGAGGCCCAAGAGACCCAGTACTTC.

The gene calls are TRBV7-6 and TRBJ2-2; no definite D call. This CDR3 contains 14 residues. Germline CDR1 SGHVS, CDR2 FNYEAQ. V lost 1 base to trimming and J lost 4 bases, with 7 bases between them. The CDR3 DNA reads TGTGCCAGCAGCTTAGGTCCAGCCACCGGGGAGCTGTTTTTT. It yields the protein CASSLGPATGELFF.

This sequence joins TRBV6-5 and TRBJ2-5; 10 bases fit TRBD2. The CDR3 is 16 residues long. J gave up 5 bases and V 0 bases, and 6 bases lay outside the gene matches. From germline, CDR1 is MNHEY and CDR2 SVGAGI. The DNA for the CDR3 is TGTGCCAGCAGTTACTCGAAACTAGCGGGGAGGGAGACCCAGTACTTC. The encoded protein is CASSYSKLAGRETQYF.

This clonotype was counted between two and nine times. The V call is TRBV19, the J call TRBJ1-1; D may be TRBD1 (5 bases). The germline V gene encodes CDR1 LNHDA and CDR2 SQIVND (reference sequence). This CDR3 has 14 residues. The V end was cut by 2 bases, the J end by 8 bases, with 15 bases between. The CDR3 sequence is CASSIYQGTGEAFF. The CDR3 bases are TGTGCCAGTAGTATATATCAGGGAACTGGAGAAGCTTTCTTT.

This clonotype was counted a few times. The chain couples TRBV19 to TRBJ1-1; 7 nucleotides match TRBD1. Looked up from germline, CDR1 is LNHDA and CDR2 is SQIVND (reference sequence). The CDR3 is 16 amino acids. The ends lost 3 bases at V and 6 bases at J; junction bases unmatched: 13. This CDR3 reads CASSMGQGGLRPEAFF. CDR3 nucleotide sequence: TGTGCCAGTAGTATGGGTCAGGGGGGCTTGAGGCCTGAAGCTTTCTTT.

V and J are TRBV7-9 and TRBJ2-7; 8 nucleotides line up with TRBD1. The CDR3 has 14 residues. The germline V gene encodes CDR1 SEHNR and CDR2 FQNEAQ (reference sequence). Trimming removed 3 bases from V and 4 bases from J; junction bases left unmatched: 5. CDR3 DNA sequence: TGTGCCAGCAGCTTGGACAGGGTGAGGTACGAGCAGTACTTC. Amino acid sequence: CASSLDRVRYEQYF.

The gene calls are TRBV28 and TRBJ1-5; TRBD1 agrees at 8 bases. CDR1 and CDR2 from the germline V gene are MDHEN and SYDVKM. The CDR3 contains 13 residues. J was trimmed by 15 bases and V by 5 bases; bases with no gene match: 12. For the CDR3, the DNA is TGTGCCAGCAGTCCCCGGGGCAGGGGGCACCCGCATTTT. Its translation is CASSPRGRGHPHF.

This chain uses TRBV4-2 with TRBJ1-2; D is perhaps TRBD1 (5 bases). Trimming shortened V by 0 bases and J by 4 bases, and 21 bases separated the two germline ends. This CDR3 has 18 amino acids. The germline V gene has CDR1 LGHNA and CDR2 YNFKEQ. The DNA for the CDR3 is TGTGCCAGCAGCCAAGATAAGTTATGGCAGGGTCTCCCCTATGGCTACACCTTC. This gives the protein CASSQDKLWQGLPYGYTF.

This clonotype was recorded a few times. The V gene is TRBV7-2, the J gene TRBJ2-1, with TRBD1 matching over 9 bases. Per the germline V gene, CDR1 is SGHTA and CDR2 is FQGNSA. CDR3 length: 14 amino acids. V was pared by 8 bases and J by 4 bases, with 6 bases of the junction left unmatched. CDR3 sequence (DNA): TGTGCCAGCCTACCGGACAGGGGATACAATGAGCAGTTCTTC. This encodes CASLPDRGYNEQFF.

This rearrangement joins TRBV9 to TRBJ1-6, with no clear D. V gave up 3 bases and J gave up 5 bases, with 15 bases separating them. This CDR3 is 16 amino acids long. In germline, CDR1 is SGDLS, CDR2 YYNGEE. The CDR3 DNA follows: TGTGCCAGCAGCGCCACTGGAAGGCCGCATAATTCACCCCTCCACTTT. It yields the protein CASSATGRPHNSPLHF.

The chain is built from TRBV7-3 and TRBJ2-1; TRBD2 agrees at 9 bases. V gave up 3 bases and J gave up 6 bases; unmatched junction bases: 6. Germline lookup yields CDR1 SGHTA and CDR2 FQGTGA. CDR3 length: 15 residues. CDR3 nucleotide sequence: TGTGCCAGCAGCTTTTATAGCGGGGGAAGCAATGAGCAGTTCTTC. As protein: CASSFYSGGSNEQFF. Together with reference TRBV7-3 and TRBJ2-1, the CDR3 gives the full variable domain: GAGVSQTPSNKVTEKGKYVELRCDPISGHTALYWYRQSLGQGPEFLIYFQGTGAADDSGLPNDRFFAVRPEGSVSTLKIQRTERGDSAVYLCASSFYSGGSNEQFFGPGTRLTVL.

J is TRBJ2-3 and V is TRBV12-3 or TRBV12-4, with a tentative D call TRBD1 (5 bases). CDR3 length: 15 residues. V lost 5 bases and J 6 bases, leaving 18 bases between the germline ends. CDR3 coding DNA: TGTGCCAGCAGTGGGGCCAGCGAGATGGCGGATACGCAGTATTTT. It yields the protein CASSGASEMADTQYF.

This chain uses TRBV5-5 with TRBJ2-7; possible D gene TRBD1, 6 bases. The V end lost 0 bases, the J end lost 4 bases, and 17 bases lay between the germline ends. The CDR3 runs to 16 residues. Germline loops: CDR1 SGHKS, CDR2 YYEKEE (reference sequence). The CDR3 nucleotides read TGTGCCAGCAGCTTGGCCATAGGGGGTATCGGTTACGAGCAGTACTTC. Translated, it gives CASSLAIGGIGYEQYF.

This clonotype was observed a few times. This chain links TRBV14 with TRBJ1-2; D gene uncertain. Trimming removed 1 base from V and 3 bases from J, with 6 bases in between. The CDR3 runs to 13 residues. In germline, CDR1 is SGHDN, CDR2 FVKESK. CDR3 amino acids: CASSQGRHYGYTF. DNA for the CDR3: TGTGCCAGCAGCCAAGGACGGCACTATGGCTACACCTTC.

V and J are TRBV6-8 and TRBJ2-1, with D maybe TRBD1 (7 bases). Germline CDR1 MNHGY, CDR2 SAAAGT. Between the trimmed V and J ends, which lost 3 bases and 11 bases, there was a span of 23 bases. The CDR3 sequence is 16 residues long. In DNA, the CDR3 is TGTGCCAGCAGTTATGTATTAGACAGGGAGGAAGGGAAGCAGTTCTTC. This encodes CASSYVLDREEGKQFF.

The chain is built from TRBV11-2 and TRBJ2-1; D unresolved. Trimming stripped 10 bases from V and 7 bases from J, with 17 bases between. Germline V gene sequence: CDR1 SGHAT, CDR2 FQNNGV. The CDR3 has 13 amino acids. As DNA, the CDR3 is TGTGCCACCTCGACGAAAAGTGGGAATGAGCAGTTCTTC. As protein: CATSTKSGNEQFF.

This chain uses TRBV24-1 with TRBJ2-1; TRBD1 aligns across 8 bases. V shed 2 bases, J shed 4 bases, and the junction held 9 bases outside the gene matches. The V gene's germline CDR1 is KGHDR and CDR2 SFDVKD. The CDR3 is 17 amino acids. The DNA of the CDR3 is TGTGCCACCAGTGATTCCTGGACAGGGCGTTTTTACAATGAGCAGTTCTTC. This sequence encodes CATSDSWTGRFYNEQFF.

Concerning this clonotype itself: The junction departs from the called germline gene at one end, perhaps through a read error. The chain combines TRBV7-2 with TRBJ2-2; D gene ambiguous. Germline V lookup: CDR1 SGHTA, CDR2 FQGNSA. The CDR3 loop spans 14 amino acids. CDR3 coding DNA: TGTGTCAGCAGCCCGGGCTCGAACACCGGGGAGCTGTTTTTT. Translating it yields CVSSPGSNTGELFF.

The CDR3, as DNA: TGTGCCAGCAGTTTCCTTTCCGGGGGTAGCGGGGGGGCTAGCAATGAGCAGTTCTTC. It encodes CASSFLSGGSGGASNEQFF. The chain links TRBV27 to TRBJ2-1; 11 bases line up with TRBD2. This CDR3 contains 19 residues. Germline-derived CDR1 and CDR2 are MNHEY and SMNVEV (reference sequence). V shed 3 bases and J 6 bases; nucleotides not matched to a gene: 16.

In its sample, this clonotype was seen a few times. V usage is TRBV7-8 and J usage is TRBJ2-7; the D is unclear. This CDR3 is 13 amino acids long. V lost 1 base to trimming and J lost 7 bases, with 11 bases between them. Germline CDR1 is SGHVS and CDR2 is FQNEAQ. CDR3 nucleotide sequence: TGTGCCAGCAGCTTAGGAGCAGGATGGGAGCAGTACGTC. As protein: CASSLGAGWEQYV.

The chain employs TRBV5-6 and TRBJ2-1, with 10 bases that match TRBD2. CDR1 and CDR2 from the germline V gene are SGHDT and YYEEEE. The CDR3 is 18 residues long. The ends lost 3 bases at V and 0 bases at J; junction bases unmatched: 9. CDR3 nucleotides: TGTGCCAGCAGCTCGGGTAGCGGGGGGCCTAGCTCCTACAATGAGCAGTTCTTC. Residues: CASSSGSGGPSSYNEQFF.

This rearrangement joins TRBV7-2 to TRBJ2-7, with D unclear. The CDR3 length is 15 residues. CDR1 and CDR2 (germline): SGHTA, FQGNSA. Trimming took 4 bases from V and 5 from J, leaving 18 bases between them. The CDR3 DNA follows: TGTGCCAGCAGCTCGCTGGCTATCGCTTTGGACGAGCAGTACTTC. It yields the protein CASSSLAIALDEQYF.

V usage is TRBV5-6 and J usage is TRBJ2-1; 7 positions match TRBD2. The CDR3 is 15 residues long. Looked up from germline, CDR1 is SGHDT and CDR2 is YYEEEE. V lost 7 bases, J lost 4 bases, and 11 bases stayed unmatched. The CDR3 here is CASAGVAGVYNEQFF. The CDR3 bases are TGTGCCAGCGCTGGGGTGGCGGGAGTTTACAATGAGCAGTTCTTC.

V is TRBV9 and J is TRBJ2-3, with a tentative D call TRBD2 (5 bases). V lost 3 bases and J lost 0, with 17 bases in between. The CDR3 contains 17 residues. Germline V gene sequence: CDR1 SGDLS, CDR2 YYNGEE. The CDR3 loop reads CASSDPLEVVSTDTQYF. CDR3 nucleotides: TGTGCCAGCAGCGACCCTCTGGAGGTTGTGAGCACAGATACGCAGTATTTT.